A selection of T cell receptor beta chains follows, all from one sample in a study of CD8 T cells in Susac syndrome. TCRdb redid the calling of the immunoSEQ multiplex PCR reads with MiXCR, one entry per CDR3 protein. The sample records approximately 130,000 distinct CDR3 sequences, 90% to 95% being singletons. The sequenced sample consisted of CD4+ T cells from PBMCs. These receptors were obtained from a human donor in good health. Both conserved end residues are part of each CDR3. A D gene is named only where the DNA matches it firmly. Size is omitted from some rows. Given values are once, few, many or a class for expanded clones.

CDR3 DNA	CDR3 protein	clone size	V gene	J gene	D gene
TGCGCCAGCAGCTTGGGGGGCGCGGATAATGGCTACACCTTC	CASSLGGADNGYTF	.	TRBV5-1	TRBJ1-2	.
TGTGCCAGTAGTCCCTGGGACTCCTTGGGAAGTGAGCAGTTCTTC	CASSPWDSLGSEQFF	.	TRBV19	TRBJ2-1	.
TGTGCCAGCAGTGATGGGGCGCGGACCCTGCTCGGCACAGATACGCAGTATTTT	CASSDGARTLLGTDTQYF	.	TRBV2	TRBJ2-3	.
TGTGCCAGCAGCCAAACCCCTCTCAGCTCCTACGAGCAGTACTTC	CASSQTPLSSYEQYF	once	TRBV3-1	TRBJ2-7	.
TGTGCCTGGACCCCGCGGGGGTCCTATTTCTCTGGGGCCAACGTCCTGACTTTC	CAWTPRGSYFSGANVLTF	.	TRBV30	TRBJ2-6	TRBD2
TGCAGCGTTTCAACAGGGGGGAATGAAAAACTGTTTTTT	CSVSTGGNEKLFF	.	TRBV29-1	TRBJ1-4	TRBD1
TGTGCCTGGAGTGTCGGGTTTAAGGGCTACACCTTC	CAWSVGFKGYTF	.	TRBV30	TRBJ1-2	.
TGTGCCAGCTCACTCCTAGAACTAGCGGGAGTACAAGAGCAGTACTTC	CASSLLELAGVQEQYF	once	TRBV18	TRBJ2-7	TRBD2
TGTGCCAGCAGCTTAACGGGACAGGGATATTCTGAAGCTTTCTTT	CASSLTGQGYSEAFF	few	TRBV7-3	TRBJ1-1	TRBD1
TGTGCCAGCAGTCTCCCACCCCACACCGGGGAGCTGTTTTTT	CASSLPPHTGELFF	.	TRBV28	TRBJ2-2	.
TGTGCCAGCAGCGCCTCGGGGGCGAGGACCGGGGAGCTGTTTTTT	CASSASGARTGELFF	.	TRBV5-5	TRBJ2-2	.
TGTGCCAGCAGTGAACTAGCGGGTCTCAATGAGCAGTTCTTC	CASSELAGLNEQFF	.	TRBV2	TRBJ2-1	TRBD2
TGTGCCAGCAGCCCCGGACTAGCGGGCAATGAGCAGTTCTTC	CASSPGLAGNEQFF	.	TRBV3-1	TRBJ2-1	TRBD2
TGTGCCAGCAGGTCACAGATCCTGAACACTGAAGCTTTCTTT	CASRSQILNTEAFF	.	TRBV6-5	TRBJ1-1	.
TGCAGTGCACTTCGCCCCGGGCTTCCGAACTACGAGCAGTACTTC	CSALRPGLPNYEQYF	.	TRBV20-1	TRBJ2-7	.
TGTGCCAGCAAGGGGGTTATGAGTGAGCAGTTCTTC	CASKGVMSEQFF	.	TRBV2	TRBJ2-1	.
TGTGCCAGCAGACAGGGTGCTGGATACGAGCAGTACTTC	CASRQGAGYEQYF	.	TRBV28	TRBJ2-7	.
TGTGCCAGCAGCCGTTCTAGCGGGAGTCGTGAGACCCAGTACTTC	CASSRSSGSRETQYF	once	TRBV3-1	TRBJ2-5	TRBD2
TGCGCCAGCAGCTTACTAGCGGGAGATCACACCGGGGAGCTGTTTTTT	CASSLLAGDHTGELFF	.	TRBV5-1	TRBJ2-2	TRBD2
TGTGCCAGCTCACCAGCAGGGGTTGGTGAGCAGTTCTTC	CASSPAGVGEQFF	.	TRBV18	TRBJ2-1	.
TGCGCCAGCAGGATCACCGGGACATCCGGCACAGATACGCAGTATTTT	CASRITGTSGTDTQYF	once	TRBV5-1	TRBJ2-3	.
TGCAGTGCTGGGACTGCCCTGGGCTACACCTTC	CSAGTALGYTF	.	TRBV20-1	TRBJ1-2	.
TGTGCCAGCAGCTTAAAAACTAGCGGGAGAAATGAGCAGTTCTTC	CASSLKTSGRNEQFF	.	TRBV13	TRBJ2-1	TRBD2
TGTGCCAGCGGGGCGGGTTCCCACGAGCAGTACTTC	CASGAGSHEQYF	.	TRBV7-2	TRBJ2-7	.
TGTGCCAGCAGCCGATGGGACCTTGAGCAGTTCTTC	CASSRWDLEQFF	.	TRBV3-1	TRBJ2-1	.
TGTGCCAGCAGCAAACTAGCGGGAGGACAGACCCAGTACTTC	CASSKLAGGQTQYF	.	TRBV7-2	TRBJ2-5	TRBD2
TGCGCCAGCAGCTTGGGCCCAACTAGCGGAGCTGCCAATGAGCAGTTCTTC	CASSLGPTSGAANEQFF	.	TRBV5-1	TRBJ2-1	TRBD2
TGTGCCAGCAGCTACGGGACAGGGAACAATCAGCCCCAGCATTTT	CASSYGTGNNQPQHF	.	TRBV3-1	TRBJ1-5	TRBD1
TGTGCCAGCACCAGCGGGCTAGACACCTACGAGCAGTACTTC	CASTSGLDTYEQYF	.	TRBV28	TRBJ2-7	.
TGTGCCTGGAGTGTACTAGACAGCGGAGAGACCCAGTACTTC	CAWSVLDSGETQYF	.	TRBV30	TRBJ2-5	.
TGTGCCAGCAGTATCCGACTAGGGGGCTCCTACGAGCAGTACTTC	CASSIRLGGSYEQYF	.	TRBV27	TRBJ2-7	.
TGCGCCAGCAGCCATGAATCCGGGACGGCCACCTCGGGTGGCTACACCTTC	CASSHESGTATSGGYTF	.	TRBV5-1	TRBJ1-2	.
TGTGCCAGCAGGGCGGGACAGGTGAATGTCGAGCAGTACTTC	CASRAGQVNVEQYF	.	TRBV12-3/TRBV12-4	TRBJ2-7	TRBD1
TGTGCCAGCAGCCGCGGCGGCGGGAGCGCCCCCTACAATGAGCAGTTCTTC	CASSRGGGSAPYNEQFF	.	TRBV5-4	TRBJ2-1	TRBD2
TGCGCCAGCAGCTTGGTGGTCATAGCGGGCAGAAACACAGATACGCAGTATTTT	CASSLVVIAGRNTDTQYF	.	TRBV5-1	TRBJ2-3	TRBD2
TGTGCCAGCAGCTTGACAGCTAACACTGAAGCTTTCTTT	CASSLTANTEAFF	.	TRBV11-3	TRBJ1-1	.
TGCAGTGCTCCCGACAGGGCGAGCTCTGGAAACACCATATATTTT	CSAPDRASSGNTIYF	.	TRBV20-1	TRBJ1-3	TRBD1